The clone carrying this TCR beta chain was counted ten times or more. This entry belongs to a study of T cells in Graves' hyperthyroidism and ophthalmopathy. V was cut by 6 bases and J by 8 bases, with 10 bases left in between. Germline-derived CDR1 and CDR2 are LNHDA and SQIVND (reference sequence). The CDR3 sequence is 12 residues long. What was amplified from RNA transcripts were TCR beta CDR3 regions. The HTBI set primed first-round TCR CDR3 RT-PCR. MiXCR, run by TCRdb on the multiplex PCR reads, gives a single entry per CDR3 protein. In the table there are around 450,000 distinct CDR3 sequences, approximately 14% of which are singletons.

The sequence was collected from a woman aged 18-29 years with Graves' hyperthyroidism. The chain has TRBV19 and TRBJ1-4; D is perhaps TRBD1 (5 bases). Material for sequencing was blood. CDR3 sequence reads: CASRSRDEKLFF. In nucleotides, the CDR3 is TGTGCCAGTAGGTCCCGGGACGAAAAACTGTTTTTT.